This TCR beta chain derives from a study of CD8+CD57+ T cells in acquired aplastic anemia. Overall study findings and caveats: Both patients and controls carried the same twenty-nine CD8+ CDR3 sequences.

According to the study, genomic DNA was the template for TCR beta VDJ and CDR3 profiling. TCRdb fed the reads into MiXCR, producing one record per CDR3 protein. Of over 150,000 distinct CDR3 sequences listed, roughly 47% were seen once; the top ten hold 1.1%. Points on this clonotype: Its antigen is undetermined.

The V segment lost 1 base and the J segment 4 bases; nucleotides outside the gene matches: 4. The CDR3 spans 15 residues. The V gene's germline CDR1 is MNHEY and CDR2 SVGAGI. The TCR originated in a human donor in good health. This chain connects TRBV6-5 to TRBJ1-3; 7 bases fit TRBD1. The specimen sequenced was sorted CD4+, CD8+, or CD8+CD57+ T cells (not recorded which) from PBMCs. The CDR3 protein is CASSYFGQEGNTIYF. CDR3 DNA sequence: TGTGCCAGCAGTTACTTCGGACAGGAAGGAAACACCATATATTTT.